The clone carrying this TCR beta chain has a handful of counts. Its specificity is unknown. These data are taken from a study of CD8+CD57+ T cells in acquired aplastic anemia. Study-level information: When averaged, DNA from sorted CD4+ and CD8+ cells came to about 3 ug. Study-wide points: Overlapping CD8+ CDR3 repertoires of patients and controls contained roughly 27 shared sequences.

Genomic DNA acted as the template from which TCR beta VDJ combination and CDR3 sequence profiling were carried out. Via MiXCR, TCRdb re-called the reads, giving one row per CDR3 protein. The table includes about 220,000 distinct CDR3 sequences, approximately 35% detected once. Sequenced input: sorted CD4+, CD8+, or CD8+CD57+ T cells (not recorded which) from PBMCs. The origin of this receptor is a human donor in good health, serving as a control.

The CDR3 DNA reads as TGCGCCAGCAGCCCGGGACAGGGAAACACCGGGGAGCTGTTTTTT. Translation gives CASSPGQGNTGELFF. The rearrangement joins TRBV5-1 to TRBJ2-2; 9 bases map to TRBD1. This CDR3 contains 15 residues. With 4 bases clipped from V and 2 bases from J, the junction kept 3 bases outside the gene matches. Looked up from germline, CDR1 is SGHRS and CDR2 is YFSETQ.